A few counts support the clone carrying this TCR beta chain. Its matching antigen is unknown. The V gene lost 0 bases and the J gene lost 5 bases, with 11 bases spanning the gap. The CDR3 contains 15 residues. Germline-derived CDR1 and CDR2 are SGHRS and YFSETQ. The sample is drawn from a study of identical twins. A universal primer binding site was introduced by template switching. The final cDNA contained unique molecular identifiers. TCRdb processed the 5' RACE reads anew with MiXCR; each CDR3 protein has one entry. The sample records 420,000 or so distinct CDR3 sequences, roughly 18% being singletons. All donors comprised healthy Caucasians. Study-wide findings and caveats: The analysis was cross-sectional rather than longitudinal within donors.

The sequencing input was naive T cells sorted from blood. The chain is built from TRBV5-1 and TRBJ2-2, with a weak D call TRBD2 (6 bases). This receptor was identified in a man aged 45-60 years in good health. The CDR3 is CASSLALEGTGELFF. The CDR3 DNA follows: TGCGCCAGCAGCTTGGCCCTGGAGGGAACCGGGGAGCTGTTTTTT.